A single sample gave rise to the 17 T cell receptor beta chains below, sequenced in a study of naive and memory T cell subsets. An equimolar mix of two oligonucleotides served as the beta constant-region primer for TRBC1 and TRBC2. Nested alpha and beta constant-region primers with the SP2 primer drove four PCR rounds on ligated cDNA. Each CDR3 protein gets one entry after TCRdb re-called the UMI-ligation and nested PCR reads with MiXCR. Of 10,000 or so distinct CDR3 sequences listed, about 6% are singletons. Sequencing was performed on CD4+ TEMRA cells from blood. Subset meaning: effector memory re-expressing CD45RA, CD45RA+ CD27-. The receptors shown here come from a human donor in good health.

V is TRBV4-3 and J is TRBJ2-1; maybe TRBD2 (5 bases). Trimming left V 5 bases short and J 0 bases short, with 14 bases between. This CDR3 contains 16 residues. Germline CDR1 and CDR2: LGHNA and YSLEER. The CDR3 nucleotides read TGCGCCAGCAGCAAAGCCCTAGGGAGCTCCTACAATGAGCAGTTCTTC. Encoded protein: CASSKALGSSYNEQFF.

Many counts were recorded for this clonotype. The chain combines TRBV18 with TRBJ1-3, with D perhaps TRBD1 (6 bases). V was trimmed by 4 bases and J by 1 base, leaving 14 bases between them. This CDR3 has 16 amino acids. Germline V gene sequence: CDR1 KGHSH, CDR2 LQKENI. CDR3 residues: CASSQRQDLSGNTIYF. CDR3 nucleotide sequence: TGTGCCAGCTCACAGAGACAGGACCTATCTGGAAACACCATATATTTT.

This clonotype was detected many times. The V gene is TRBV9, the J gene TRBJ2-4, with D perhaps TRBD1 (5 bases). The length of the CDR3 is 13 residues. Germline V CDR1 and CDR2: SGDLS, YYNGEE. The V end was cut by 0 bases, the J end by 6 bases, with 7 bases between. This chain's CDR3 is CASSVGQGNIQYF. Here the CDR3 DNA reads TGTGCCAGCAGCGTAGGCCAGGGAAACATTCAGTACTTC.

The sample holds many counts of this clonotype. This chain connects TRBV14 to TRBJ2-3; no clear D gene. Per germline, CDR1 SGHDN and CDR2 FVKESK. Trimming removed 1 base from V and 9 bases from J, with 17 bases in between. The CDR3 has 15 residues. CDR3 nucleotide sequence: TGTGCCAGCAGCCAAGCTGTCGGCGGACGGGCGACGCAGTATTTT. It codes for CASSQAVGGRATQYF.

This clonotype was detected many times. The chain couples TRBV27 to TRBJ2-7; possible D gene TRBD1, 5 bases. The CDR3 sequence is 15 residues long. Per the germline V gene, CDR1 is MNHEY and CDR2 is SMNVEV (reference sequence). Trimming pared 2 bases from V and 0 bases from J, leaving 11 bases between. CDR3 nucleotide sequence: TGTGCCAGCAGTTTACAGGGCAACCCCTCCTACGAGCAGTACTTC. Translation: CASSLQGNPSYEQYF.

The CDR3 region has the DNA TGCAGTGCTACGCGGGAAGGAGCGCGCCTCAACCAGTACTTC. This encodes CSATREGARLNQYF. The J gene is TRBJ2-5, the V gene TRBV20-1; the D gene is possibly TRBD2 (6 bases). The germline CDR1 and CDR2 sequences are DFQATT and SNEGSKA (reference sequence). V was trimmed by 4 bases and J by 10 bases, leaving 22 bases between them. CDR3 length equals 14 residues.

Comments on this clonotype: This may stem from a read error, because a much larger clone lies one nucleotide away. The chain couples TRBV19 to TRBJ2-1; D not resolved. Germline CDR1 LNHDA, CDR2 SQIVND (reference sequence). The CDR3 spans 14 residues. In DNA, the CDR3 is TGTGCCAGTAGTGAGCACACCCCCTACAATGAGCAGCTCTTC. Its protein is CASSEHTPYNEQLF.

The J gene is TRBJ1-2, the V gene TRBV2; D gene uncertain. Germline CDR1 reads SNHLY; CDR2 reads FYNNEI. This CDR3 has 13 amino acids. Trimming left V 2 bases short and J 4 bases short, with 8 bases between. CDR3 nucleotides: TGTGCCAGCAGTGAACGCCAGACCTATGGCTACACCTTC. Translated, it gives CASSERQTYGYTF.

V is TRBV7-9 and J is TRBJ1-1, with 8 bases aligning to TRBD1. V was clipped by 2 bases and J by 1 base; unmatched bases: 3. CDR3 length: 15 amino acids. Looked up from germline, CDR1 is SEHNR and CDR2 is FQNEAQ (reference sequence). The CDR3 sequence: CASSLRQGANTEAFF. CDR3 bases: TGTGCCAGCAGCTTACGGCAGGGGGCGAACACTGAAGCTTTCTTT.

In its sample, this clonotype was seen many times. The chain joins TRBV7-2 to TRBJ2-7; 7 nucleotides align to TRBD2. This CDR3 is built from 16 residues. The trim removed 3 bases at V and 2 bases at J, leaving 10 bases unmatched. The germline V gene encodes CDR1 SGHTA and CDR2 FQGNSA. The CDR3 loop is CASSLTSPLVTYEQYF. CDR3 DNA sequence: TGTGCCAGCAGCTTGACTAGCCCCTTAGTTACCTACGAGCAGTACTTC.

V usage is TRBV28 and J usage is TRBJ2-7; 8 bases line up with TRBD1. Per germline, CDR1 MDHEN and CDR2 SYDVKM. The J segment lost 3 bases and the V segment lost 7 bases, leaving 11 bases of the junction unmatched. There are 15 residues in the CDR3. DNA for the CDR3: TGTGCCAGCAACATGCCCGGACAGGGCATCTACGAGCAGTACTTC. Protein: CASNMPGQGIYEQYF.

The chain uses TRBV6-2 or TRBV6-3 and TRBJ2-5; D assignment may be TRBD1 or TRBD2 (5 bases each). CDR3 length: 13 residues. The V end was cut by 6 bases, the J end by 5 bases, with 13 bases between. The germline V gene has CDR1 MNHEY and CDR2 SVGEGT. The CDR3 here is CASRLTEGETQYF. CDR3 nucleotides: TGTGCCAGCAGATTGACTGAGGGGGAGACCCAGTACTTC.

The rearrangement joins TRBV6-2 or TRBV6-3 to TRBJ1-5, with D maybe TRBD1 (6 bases). CDR1 is MNHEY, CDR2 SVGEGT, per germline. This CDR3 comprises 19 residues. V was clipped by 6 bases and J by 0 bases, with 24 bases between them. The CDR3 is CASSSGGDKISLSNQPQHF. The CDR3 region has the DNA TGTGCCAGCAGCAGTGGGGGGGACAAGATCTCCCTTAGCAATCAGCCCCAGCATTTT.

The chain links TRBV12-3 or TRBV12-4 to TRBJ2-3; no clear D. Between the trimmed V and J ends, which lost 7 bases and 0 bases, there was a span of 11 bases. The CDR3 length is 14 residues. DNA of the CDR3: TGTGCCAGCAATTTCTGGGGTAGCACAGATACGCAGTATTTT. Its protein product is CASNFWGSTDTQYF.

This clonotype was seen repeatedly, ten times or more. The V call is TRBV7-6, the J call TRBJ1-5; possible D gene TRBD1, 5 bases. V was shortened by 1 base and J by 0 bases, with 13 bases between the two germline ends. The CDR3 extends over 17 amino acids. The germline CDR1 and CDR2 sequences are SGHVS and FNYEAQ. The CDR3 loop is CASSLEVAGTSNQPQHF. CDR3 nucleotide sequence: TGTGCCAGCAGCTTAGAGGTGGCGGGGACTAGCAATCAGCCCCAGCATTTT. The complete variable domain, with remaining parts taken from reference TRBV7-6 and TRBJ1-5, reads GAGVSQSPRYKVTKRGQDVALRCDPISGHVSLYWYRQALGQGPEFLTYFNYEAQQDKSGLPNDRFSAERPEGSISTLTIQRTEQRDSAMYRCASSLEVAGTSNQPQHFGDGTRLSIL.

This clonotype was detected many times. The chain employs TRBV4-3 and TRBJ1-1, with TRBD1 as a possible D gene (5 bases). The CDR3 spans 14 residues. The V gene lost 4 bases and the J gene lost 11 bases, with 20 bases spanning the gap. Germline values: CDR1 LGHNA, CDR2 YSLEER. This chain's CDR3 is CASSPKRAGFLAFF. Written as DNA, the CDR3 is TGCGCCAGCAGCCCAAAGAGGGCAGGGTTTTTGGCTTTCTTT.

Many counts were recorded for this clonotype. The V and J genes are TRBV5-1 and TRBJ2-7, with 9 bases identical to TRBD1. With 4 bases clipped from V and 0 bases from J, the junction kept 5 bases outside the gene matches. CDR3 length: 15 residues. Looked up from germline, CDR1 is SGHRS and CDR2 is YFSETQ. CDR3 loop: CASSHRDRASYEQYF. The CDR3 DNA follows: TGCGCCAGCAGCCACCGGGACAGGGCCTCCTACGAGCAGTACTTC.